The entry that follows covers one TCR beta chain sequence. This sample stems from a study of CD8 T cells in ankylosing spondylitis. This CDR3 spans 13 amino acids. Germline lookup yields CDR1 DFQATT and CDR2 SNEGSKA (reference sequence). Trimming took 2 bases from V and 6 from J, leaving 13 bases between them. Via MiXCR, TCRdb re-called the 5' RACE reads, giving one row per CDR3 protein. The sample lists about 240,000 distinct CDR3 sequences; about 11% were seen once. J is TRBJ1-1 and V is TRBV20-1, with a possible D match to TRBD1 (6 bases). Sequences were obtained from blood, either unsorted or a sorted T cell fraction (not recorded which). The source is a male donor with ankylosing spondylitis or in good health (not recorded which). CDR3 residues: CSARPHRVAEAFF. CDR3 coding DNA: TGCAGTGCTAGACCCCACAGGGTTGCTGAAGCTTTCTTT.